The 10 T cell receptor beta chains below come from one sample, sequenced in a study of response to subunit inactivated influenza vaccine. Each CDR3 protein gets one entry after TCRdb re-called the RT-PCR reads with MiXCR. The top ten hold approximately 10% of the sample, which has 630,000 or so distinct CDR3 sequences, approximately 14% seen once. The sample was PBMCs from blood, taken 11 to 12 days after vaccination. The receptors come from a man aged 45 to 65 who received an inactivated influenza vaccine.

This clonotype was counted only a few times. The chain combines TRBV6-1 with TRBJ2-5; D unclear. Germline assignment: CDR1 MNHNS and CDR2 SASEGT. Trimming shortened V by 4 bases and J by 3 bases, and 9 bases separated the two germline ends. The CDR3 consists of 13 residues. The CDR3 here is CASSGPAKETQYF. The CDR3 DNA sequence: TGTGCCAGCAGTGGTCCAGCTAAAGAGACCCAGTACTTC.

In its sample, this clonotype was seen a few times. V gene TRBV6-2 or TRBV6-3 combines with J gene TRBJ2-6; 9 bases are shared with TRBD1. Germline V gene data show CDR1 as MNHEY and CDR2 as SVGEGT. This CDR3 spans 17 amino acids. Losses at the gene ends were 5 bases for V and 4 bases for J; bases not matched to a gene: 9. CDR3 bases: TGTGCCAGCAGTCCTAAAAGGACAGGGGTCGGGGCCAACGTCCTGACTTTC. Translation: CASSPKRTGVGANVLTF.

Only a few counts were recorded for this clonotype. The chain uses TRBV28 and TRBJ2-3; a weak D match, TRBD2 (6 bases). V lost 6 bases, J lost 0 bases, and 19 bases lay in between. Germline CDR1 is MDHEN and CDR2 is SYDVKM. The CDR3 covers 17 residues. CDR3 DNA: TGTGCCAGCAGCCGGACTAAGCGGGTGATCAGCACAGATACGCAGTATTTT. Its translation: CASSRTKRVISTDTQYF.

At least ten counts were recorded for this clonotype. The genes are TRBV10-3 and TRBJ2-2; 7 bases align to TRBD2. The CDR3 sequence is 16 residues long. Germline V lookup: CDR1 ENHRY, CDR2 SYGVKD. V was clipped by 5 bases and J by 0 bases; unmatched bases: 6. The chain's CDR3 is CAISTPSGANTGELFF. As DNA, the CDR3 is TGTGCCATCAGTACCCCTAGCGGCGCGAACACCGGGGAGCTGTTTTTT.

The chain uses TRBV28 and TRBJ2-7, with D possibly being TRBD1 (8 bases). Trimming stripped 6 bases from V and 3 bases from J, with 33 bases between. CDR3 length: 20 amino acids. Germline V CDR1 and CDR2: MDHEN, SYDVKM. Here the CDR3 reads CASSPGTGVGTTQRIYEQYF. CDR3 DNA sequence: TGTGCCAGCAGCCCCGGGACAGGCGTAGGGACTACCCAAAGGATCTACGAGCAGTACTTC.

This rearrangement joins TRBV4-3 to TRBJ1-1, with D unresolved. V lost 0 bases and J 2 bases, leaving 13 bases between the germline ends. Germline lookup yields CDR1 LGHNA and CDR2 YSLEER. The CDR3 loop spans 16 amino acids. The CDR3 reads CASSQDLVRRNTEAFF. The CDR3 region has the DNA TGCGCCAGCAGCCAAGATTTGGTGCGGCGAAACACTGAAGCTTTCTTT.

This rearrangement joins TRBV4-1 to TRBJ2-1; a possible D gene is TRBD1 (5 bases). CDR1 MGHRA and CDR2 YSYEKL come from the germline V gene. V was clipped by 0 bases and J by 4 bases, with 13 bases between them. The CDR3 covers 16 residues. The CDR3 spells CASSQDHRTSYNEQFF. In DNA, the CDR3 is TGCGCCAGCAGCCAAGACCATCGGACATCGTACAATGAGCAGTTCTTC.

The rearrangement links TRBV20-1 to TRBJ2-7; 11 bases are shared with TRBD2. With 5 bases clipped from V and 3 bases from J, the junction kept 6 bases outside the gene matches. The CDR3 extends over 14 amino acids. The germline CDR1 and CDR2 sequences are DFQATT and SNEGSKA (reference sequence). The CDR3 protein is CSAATSGRVYEQYF. In DNA form, the CDR3 reads TGCAGTGCTGCCACTAGCGGGAGAGTCTACGAGCAGTACTTC.

This chain connects TRBV7-9 to TRBJ1-2; D might be TRBD1 (6 bases). The CDR3 covers 17 residues. Germline V gene lookup returns CDR1 SEHNR and CDR2 FQNEAQ (reference sequence). The V and J ends lost 1 base and 4 bases respectively, with 19 bases between them. CDR3 residues: CASSLGSSGGRSYGYTF. Written as DNA, the CDR3 is TGTGCCAGCAGCTTAGGTTCATCTGGGGGGCGGAGCTATGGCTACACCTTC.

The chain combines TRBV15 with TRBJ1-4; TRBD1 matches 9 bases. Germline V lookup: CDR1 LNHNV, CDR2 YYDKDF (reference sequence). Trimming cost V 5 bases and J 0 bases; bases outside gene matches: 4. The CDR3 is 16 residues long. The CDR3 coding sequence is TGTGCCACCAGCCTACAGGGGGCTGCAACTAATGAAAAACTGTTTTTT. Translating it yields CATSLQGAATNEKLFF.